These 21 T cell receptor beta chains were sequenced from one sample in a study of vaccination and CD4 T cells after COVID-19. Specified treatment: approximately nine-day PBMC culture with coronavirus spike peptide pools or control peptides (ViraFEST assay). The Oncomine TCR Beta short-read assay was what sequenced the DNA obtained from cultured CD4+ T cells. TCRdb recomputed calls from the PCR reads with MiXCR, one row per CDR3 protein. This table holds 20,000 or so distinct CDR3 sequences, 48% found once. These receptors lack a known antigen. What was sequenced was CD4+ T cells from blood, cultured in vitro. The receptors originated from a human donor who had recovered from COVID-19.

The chain links TRBV7-9 to TRBJ1-2, with TRBD1 matching over 9 bases. The V and J ends lost 4 bases and 4 bases, in that order; junction bases with no gene match: 7. The V gene's germline CDR1 is SEHNR and CDR2 FQNEAQ (reference sequence). The CDR3 contains 15 residues. The CDR3 DNA reads as TGTGCCAGCAGCTACGGACAGGGGCAGGGCTATGGCTACACCTTC. Its protein product is CASSYGQGQGYGYTF.

The genes are TRBV19 and TRBJ2-3, with 7 bases matching TRBD2. The germline V gene has CDR1 LNHDA and CDR2 SQIVND (reference sequence). With 3 bases clipped from V and 5 bases from J, the junction kept 11 bases outside the gene matches. The CDR3 is 16 amino acids. The CDR3 sequence: CASSISGAGDKDTQYF. CDR3 bases: TGTGCCAGTAGTATTTCTGGGGCGGGAGATAAAGATACGCAGTATTTT.

This clonotype was counted a few times. This chain's CDR3 is CASSSYTGYGYTF. The CDR3 region has the DNA TGTGCCAGCAGTTCCTACACAGGGTATGGCTACACCTTC. The chain uses TRBV6-5 and TRBJ1-2; TRBD1 is a possible D gene (6 bases). Germline CDR1 MNHEY, CDR2 SVGAGI. The CDR3 extends over 13 amino acids. Deletions cut 4 bases from V and 5 bases from J, with 11 bases between.

This chain connects TRBV27 to TRBJ2-3, with 7 nucleotides matching TRBD2. Germline CDR1 and CDR2: MNHEY and SMNVEV (reference sequence). Losses at the gene ends were 5 bases for V and 1 base for J; bases not matched to a gene: 0. CDR3 length equals 13 residues. In nucleotides, the CDR3 is TGTGCCAGCAGTGGGGGGGGCACAGATACGCAGTATTTT. Translation: CASSGGGTDTQYF.

V is TRBV6-1 and J is TRBJ1-6; D is undetermined. The CDR3 totals 14 residues. In germline, CDR1 is MNHNS, CDR2 SASEGT. Trimming removed 6 bases from V and 7 bases from J, with 13 bases in between. The CDR3 DNA follows: TGTGCCAGCAGCCGGGGAGAGAAGAATTCACCCCTCCACTTT. Translated, it gives CASSRGEKNSPLHF.

The rearrangement links TRBV27 to TRBJ2-3; D gene ambiguous. The germline V gene encodes CDR1 MNHEY and CDR2 SMNVEV (reference sequence). The CDR3 has 14 residues. The V gene lost 2 bases and the J gene lost 0 bases, with 6 bases spanning the gap. The CDR3 DNA sequence: TGTGCCAGCAGTTTAGTAGCAAGCACAGATACGCAGTATTTT. This gives the protein CASSLVASTDTQYF.

The rearrangement uses TRBV6-2 or TRBV6-3 and TRBJ1-2; perhaps TRBD1 as D (5 bases). Germline V gene sequence: CDR1 MNHEY, CDR2 SVGEGT. The CDR3 is 15 amino acids. The ends were cut back, 8 bases at V and 8 bases at J, with 24 bases in the middle. In DNA form, the CDR3 reads TGTGCCAGCGAAAGCGGGGGACTCCCTCCCCAAGGCTACACCTTC. Translation gives CASESGGLPPQGYTF.

V is TRBV20-1 and J is TRBJ2-2; 7 bases match TRBD2. CDR1 and CDR2 from the germline V gene are DFQATT and SNEGSKA (reference sequence). Trimming cost V 1 base and J 7 bases; bases outside gene matches: 6. The CDR3 has 14 residues. CDR3: CSARGSTSDGELFF. The CDR3 nucleotides read TGCAGTGCTAGAGGTAGTACTAGCGACGGGGAGCTGTTTTTT.

This clonotype was counted between two and nine times. The chain recombines TRBV2 with TRBJ1-5; 7 bases line up with TRBD1. V was clipped by 7 bases and J by 5 bases; unmatched bases: 5. The CDR3 has 13 residues. Germline values: CDR1 SNHLY, CDR2 FYNNEI. Written as DNA, the CDR3 is TGTGCCAGCAACCGGGACAGCTATCAGCCCCAGCATTTT. Protein: CASNRDSYQPQHF. Full variable domain (remainder filled in from reference TRBV2 and TRBJ1-5): EPEVTQTPSHQVTQMGQEVILRCVPISNHLYFYWYRQILGQKVEFLVSFYNNEISEKSEIFDDQFSVERPDGSNFTLKIRSTKLEDSAMYFCASNRDSYQPQHFGDGTRLSIL.

The rearrangement joins TRBV7-9 to TRBJ2-3; no firm D call. This CDR3 region has 14 residues. The V end lost 6 bases, the J end lost 6 bases, and 16 bases lay between the germline ends. Germline assignment: CDR1 SEHNR and CDR2 FQNEAQ (reference sequence). CDR3 amino acids: CASRLTQAVDTQYF. CDR3 sequence (DNA): TGTGCCAGCAGACTCACTCAGGCGGTGGATACGCAGTATTTT.

The V gene is TRBV12-3 or TRBV12-4, the J gene TRBJ1-6; 7 nucleotides match TRBD1. The V segment lost 6 bases and the J segment 8 bases; nucleotides outside the gene matches: 10. The CDR3 extends over 15 amino acids. CDR3 amino acids: CASSSGQARDSPLHF. CDR3 in DNA: TGTGCCAGCAGCAGTGGACAGGCAAGGGATTCACCCCTCCACTTT.

This sequence joins TRBV12-3 or TRBV12-4 and TRBJ2-7; D is tentatively TRBD1 or TRBD2 (5 bases each). CDR3 length: 12 amino acids. V lost 5 bases and J lost 3, with 8 bases in between. The CDR3 coding sequence is TGTGCCAGCAGTCGGGACGGCTACGAGCAGTACTTC. Protein: CASSRDGYEQYF.

The chain combines TRBV2 with TRBJ2-7, with TRBD2 as a possible D gene (5 bases). The CDR3 runs to 12 residues. Trimming removed 4 bases from V and 4 bases from J, with 8 bases in between. Per germline, CDR1 SNHLY and CDR2 FYNNEI. CDR3 sequence: CASSVRGYEQYF. The DNA for the CDR3 is TGTGCCAGCAGTGTTCGGGGTTACGAGCAGTACTTC.

This clonotype occurred a few times. The chain uses TRBV30 and TRBJ1-2; D may be TRBD1 (6 bases). Germline V gene data show CDR1 as GTSNPN and CDR2 as SVGIG (reference sequence). Between the trimmed V and J ends, which lost 5 bases and 7 bases, there was a span of 26 bases. The CDR3 is 16 amino acids. The CDR3 DNA sequence: TGTGCCTGGTCCCGGGGGGCTTGGGGCCATTTGCTTGGCTACACCTTC. Protein product: CAWSRGAWGHLLGYTF.

This sequence joins TRBV24-1 and TRBJ1-1; 7 bases line up with TRBD1. The CDR3 extends over 15 amino acids. V was clipped by 3 bases and J by 4 bases; unmatched bases: 7. Per germline, CDR1 KGHDR and CDR2 SFDVKD. The DNA for the CDR3 is TGTGCCACCAGTGATACCAGGGGGGGGGCCACTGAAGCTTTCTTT. Its translation is CATSDTRGGATEAFF.

This clonotype was observed a few times. The V and J genes are TRBV6-5 and TRBJ2-2; the match to TRBD1 covers 7 bases. After removal of 3 bases from V and 2 bases from J, the junction contained 6 bases not matched to a gene. Germline V gene data show CDR1 as MNHEY and CDR2 as SVGAGI. This CDR3 comprises 16 residues. This CDR3 is CASSYRTGPNTGELFF. The CDR3 bases are TGTGCCAGCAGTTATCGGACAGGTCCTAACACCGGGGAGCTGTTTTTT.

The chain employs TRBV7-2 and TRBJ2-3, with D perhaps matching TRBD2 (5 bases). CDR1 is SGHTA, CDR2 FQGNSA, per germline. Between the trimmed V and J ends, which lost 3 bases and 1 base, there was a span of 23 bases. This CDR3 spans 19 amino acids. CDR3 in amino acids: CASSFTLRWGVGGTDTQYF. The CDR3 DNA follows: TGTGCCAGCAGCTTCACCCTCCGTTGGGGAGTTGGAGGCACAGATACGCAGTATTTT.

The chain employs TRBV7-7 and TRBJ2-1, with 9 bases fitting TRBD1. From germline, CDR1 is SSHAT and CDR2 FNYEAQ (reference sequence). The CDR3 sequence is 15 residues long. Trimming removed 5 bases from V and 8 bases from J; junction bases left unmatched: 10. The CDR3 protein is CASSAGTGRFDEQFF. CDR3 DNA sequence: TGTGCCAGCAGCGCCGGGACAGGGCGTTTCGATGAGCAGTTCTTC.

The chain recombines TRBV5-4 with TRBJ2-5; weak D call: TRBD1 (6 bases). Germline values: CDR1 SGHNT, CDR2 YYREEE (reference sequence). Trimming shortened V by 0 bases and J by 5 bases, and 14 bases separated the two germline ends. This CDR3 is 15 amino acids long. This CDR3 is CASSLGTGNTETQYF. CDR3 DNA: TGTGCCAGCAGCTTGGGAACAGGGAATACGGAGACCCAGTACTTC.

The chain recombines TRBV5-1 with TRBJ1-2; D unresolved. Germline lookup yields CDR1 SGHRS and CDR2 YFSETQ. The CDR3 extends over 13 amino acids. The V end lost 4 bases, the J end lost 3 bases, and 10 bases lay between the germline ends. The CDR3 DNA reads as TGCGCCAGCAGCCCGGACGGAGACTATGGCTACACCTTC. Translated, it gives CASSPDGDYGYTF. Based on the CDR3 plus reference TRBV5-1 and TRBJ1-2, the full variable domain is KAGVTQTPRYLIKTRGQQVTLSCSPISGHRSVSWYQQTPGQGLQFLFEYFSETQRNKGNFPGRFSGRQFSNSRSEMNVSTLELGDSALYLCASSPDGDYGYTFGSGTRLTVV.

Remarks on this clonotype: At one end the junction does not follow the germline gene, possibly because of a read error. The V and J genes are TRBV6-2 or TRBV6-3 and TRBJ1-3, with TRBD1 identical over 8 bases. CDR3 length equals 16 residues. Germline loops: CDR1 MNHEY, CDR2 SVGEGT. The CDR3 bases are TGTGCCAGCAATTACGGGGGCAGGGGGCGCCGAAACACCATATATTTT. Translation gives CASNYGGRGRRNTIYF.